This record covers a single T cell receptor (beta chain). With 2 bases clipped from V and 2 bases from J, the junction kept 8 bases outside the gene matches. The germline V gene has CDR1 SGHAT and CDR2 FQNNGV. The CDR3 runs 16 residues. These data are taken from a study of blood T cell repertoires in COVID-19. About the study: The origin of the acute and convalescent COVID-19 samples was the United States, Italy and Spain. Sources were T cells, B-cell-depleted T cells, or PBMCs; the material itself was cDNA or gDNA.

Per the authors' pipeline: Estimation of nucleated cell counts was performed using reference gene primer amplification. Sequenced by immunoSEQ multiplex PCR; TCRdb stores in-frame clones only, minus some. V, J and clone size derive from that table, while D and trimming were established from the DNA sequence. This sample has hundreds of thousands of clones, with roughly 88% found just once. Seattle researchers signed up patients amid active infection and tracked them longitudinally. Sequencing was performed on peripheral blood. The source is a young woman with COVID-19, enrolled during active disease. This chain uses TRBV11-2 with TRBJ2-5, with 7 positions matching TRBD1. The CDR3 sequence is CASSLLQGTGQETQYF. For the CDR3, the DNA is TGTGCCAGCAGCTTACTACAGGGGACCGGGCAAGAGACCCAGTACTTC.